The rows below give T cell receptor beta chains drawn from one sample of a study of blood T cells in healthy people across ages. TCRdb analysed the 5' RACE reads with MiXCR anew, one entry per CDR3 protein. The table records around 690,000 distinct CDR3 sequences, roughly 58% of them present only once. The source material was blood. The receptors were gathered from a man aged 60-69 years in good health. The CDR3 runs from the conserved cysteine through the conserved F or W. Fields, in order: CDR3 DNA, CDR3 protein, V gene, D gene, J gene, clone size. The D gene is left open where the match is weak. A clone size is listed for some rows: how often the clone was seen (once, few, many), or a class if it is expanded.

CDR3 DNA: TGTGCCAGCAGCTTAAGCCAGGAAGGGACCCAGTACTTC
CDR3 protein: CASSLSQEGTQYF
V gene: TRBV11-2
D gene: NA
J gene: TRBJ2-5
clone size: NA

CDR3 DNA: TGCAGCGTGAGGGGGGGCAACAATGAGCCGTTCTTC
CDR3 protein: CSVRGGNNEPFF
V gene: TRBV29-1
D gene: NA
J gene: TRBJ2-1
clone size: NA

CDR3 DNA: TGTGCCAGCAGCTTACTAGCGAACTACAATGAGCAGTACTTC
CDR3 protein: CASSLLANYNEQYF
V gene: TRBV7-8
D gene: NA
J gene: TRBJ2-5
clone size: NA

CDR3 DNA: TGTGCCAGCAGTTTCTGGGGGGATACGCAGTATTTT
CDR3 protein: CASSFWGDTQYF
V gene: TRBV28
D gene: NA
J gene: TRBJ2-3
clone size: few

CDR3 DNA: TGTGCCATCAGTGAGTCTTTGGATCAGCCCCAGCATTTT
CDR3 protein: CAISESLDQPQHF
V gene: TRBV10-3
D gene: NA
J gene: TRBJ1-5
clone size: NA

CDR3 DNA: TGTGCCAGCACCAGATCGGGGGGGGAGGAGACCCAGTACTTC
CDR3 protein: CASTRSGGEETQYF
V gene: TRBV7-2
D gene: TRBD2
J gene: TRBJ2-5
clone size: NA

CDR3 DNA: TGTGCCAGCAGCCATTTCAGCACAGATACGCAGTATTTT
CDR3 protein: CASSHFSTDTQYF
V gene: TRBV11-2
D gene: NA
J gene: TRBJ2-3
clone size: NA

CDR3 DNA: TGTGCCAGCAGCGTGGGACAGGGGATCCAAGAGACCCAGTACTTC
CDR3 protein: CASSVGQGIQETQYF
V gene: TRBV9
D gene: TRBD1
J gene: TRBJ2-5
clone size: NA

CDR3 DNA: TGTGCCAGCAGTATTAAACCGGGACTAGCGGGGGGAGCCAAAAACATTCAGTACTTC
CDR3 protein: CASSIKPGLAGGAKNIQYF
V gene: TRBV12-3/TRBV12-4
D gene: TRBD2
J gene: TRBJ2-4
clone size: NA

CDR3 DNA: TGCAGCGTTGGTTGGACAATGAACACTGAAGCTTTCTTT
CDR3 protein: CSVGWTMNTEAFF
V gene: TRBV29-1
D gene: NA
J gene: TRBJ1-1
clone size: NA

CDR3 DNA: TGTGCCAGCTCCCCTCCCGGACAGGGGGGAGGGACCCAGTACTTC
CDR3 protein: CASSPPGQGGGTQYF
V gene: TRBV13
D gene: TRBD1
J gene: TRBJ2-5
clone size: NA

CDR3 DNA: TGCAGTGCCATGGGACAGACTAACTATGGCTACACCTTC
CDR3 protein: CSAMGQTNYGYTF
V gene: TRBV20-1
D gene: TRBD1
J gene: TRBJ1-2
clone size: NA

CDR3 DNA: TGCAGTGCCACTCGGGACAGTACAGACGAGCAGTACTTC
CDR3 protein: CSATRDSTDEQYF
V gene: TRBV20-1
D gene: TRBD1
J gene: TRBJ2-7
clone size: NA

CDR3 DNA: TGTGCCAGCAGTGACTCTTGGACCCTTAGCACAGATACGCAGTATTTT
CDR3 protein: CASSDSWTLSTDTQYF
V gene: TRBV6-4
D gene: NA
J gene: TRBJ2-3
clone size: NA

CDR3 DNA: TGTGCCAGCAGCGAGACAGGGGGAAGAACGGGGTATGGCTACACCTTC
CDR3 protein: CASSETGGRTGYGYTF
V gene: TRBV2
D gene: TRBD1
J gene: TRBJ1-2
clone size: NA

CDR3 DNA: TGCGCCAGCAGCTCCACAGGCGGGCGTATTTTAGAGACCCAGTACTTC
CDR3 protein: CASSSTGGRILETQYF
V gene: TRBV5-1
D gene: NA
J gene: TRBJ2-5
clone size: NA

CDR3 DNA: TGCAGTGCTAGGAAGGGGCTTCCCTACGAGCAGTACTTC
CDR3 protein: CSARKGLPYEQYF
V gene: TRBV20-1
D gene: NA
J gene: TRBJ2-7
clone size: few

CDR3 DNA: TGCGCCAGCAGCTTACAGCCCAGTGGATACTACGAGCAGTACTTC
CDR3 protein: CASSLQPSGYYEQYF
V gene: TRBV5-1
D gene: NA
J gene: TRBJ2-7
clone size: NA

CDR3 DNA: TGTGCCAACAGCCGAGCAGGGAACCTTTACAATGAGCAGTTCTTC
CDR3 protein: CANSRAGNLYNEQFF
V gene: TRBV7-9
D gene: NA
J gene: TRBJ2-1
clone size: NA

CDR3 DNA: TGTGCCATCAGCGGGGACAGTGCTAGCACAGATACGCAGTATTTT
CDR3 protein: CAISGDSASTDTQYF
V gene: TRBV10-3
D gene: TRBD1
J gene: TRBJ2-3
clone size: few

CDR3 DNA: TGCAGCGTTGAGCGGGGGGGCCCGGATACGCAGTATTTT
CDR3 protein: CSVERGGPDTQYF
V gene: TRBV29-1
D gene: TRBD2
J gene: TRBJ2-3
clone size: NA

CDR3 DNA: TGTGCCAGCAGTGAGCAGGACAGGAGCTACGAGCAGTACTTC
CDR3 protein: CASSEQDRSYEQYF
V gene: TRBV6-1
D gene: TRBD1
J gene: TRBJ2-7
clone size: few

CDR3 DNA: TGTGCCAGCAGCTTAGAGGGCTTCGCCTACGAGCAGTACTTC
CDR3 protein: CASSLEGFAYEQYF
V gene: TRBV7-2
D gene: NA
J gene: TRBJ2-7
clone size: NA

CDR3 DNA: TGTGCCAGCAGTTATACTTCGGGACACCTGAACACTGAAGCTTTCTTT
CDR3 protein: CASSYTSGHLNTEAFF
V gene: TRBV12-3/TRBV12-4
D gene: NA
J gene: TRBJ1-1
clone size: NA

CDR3 DNA: TGTGCCAGCAGTCCTAGCGGGGGTGCCGCTTACGAGCAGTACTTC
CDR3 protein: CASSPSGGAAYEQYF
V gene: TRBV3-1
D gene: TRBD2
J gene: TRBJ2-7
clone size: NA

CDR3 DNA: TGCGCCAGCAGCCCCAGTCCCGGACTAGCGGGGGGACAAGAGTCCCAGTACTTC
CDR3 protein: CASSPSPGLAGGQESQYF
V gene: TRBV5-1
D gene: TRBD2
J gene: TRBJ2-5
clone size: NA

CDR3 DNA: TGTGCCAGCAGCAAAGGGGAAAAGGTAGACATTCAGTACTTC
CDR3 protein: CASSKGEKVDIQYF
V gene: TRBV21-1
D gene: NA
J gene: TRBJ2-4
clone size: NA

CDR3 DNA: TGTGCCAGCAGTCCGGGGACAGGGAAAGTTCATGGCTACACCTTC
CDR3 protein: CASSPGTGKVHGYTF
V gene: TRBV6-5
D gene: TRBD1
J gene: TRBJ1-2
clone size: few

CDR3 DNA: TGCGCCAGCAGAAGGGACCTCGAGCAGTTCTTC
CDR3 protein: CASRRDLEQFF
V gene: TRBV5-1
D gene: NA
J gene: TRBJ2-1
clone size: NA

CDR3 DNA: TGCGCCAGCAGCCCTACGGACAGAAACATTCAGTACTTC
CDR3 protein: CASSPTDRNIQYF
V gene: TRBV5-1
D gene: NA
J gene: TRBJ2-4
clone size: few

CDR3 DNA: TGTGCCAGCAGCCCCGACGCCGATGAGCAGTTCTTC
CDR3 protein: CASSPDADEQFF
V gene: TRBV9
D gene: NA
J gene: TRBJ2-1
clone size: NA

CDR3 DNA: TGCGCCAGCAGCCAGGACCAGGGCTATGGCTACACCTTC
CDR3 protein: CASSQDQGYGYTF
V gene: TRBV4-1
D gene: NA
J gene: TRBJ1-2
clone size: few

CDR3 DNA: TGCAGTGCTAGAGATGGGCTAGGGACTGAGCAGTTCTTC
CDR3 protein: CSARDGLGTEQFF
V gene: TRBV20-1
D gene: NA
J gene: TRBJ2-1
clone size: NA

CDR3 DNA: TGCAGCGTTGAACCGAGCTCCTACAATGAGCAGTTCTTC
CDR3 protein: CSVEPSSYNEQFF
V gene: TRBV29-1
D gene: NA
J gene: TRBJ2-1
clone size: NA

CDR3 DNA: TGTGCCAGCTCACCCGATCGTTACGAGCAGTACTTC
CDR3 protein: CASSPDRYEQYF
V gene: TRBV18
D gene: NA
J gene: TRBJ2-7
clone size: many

CDR3 DNA: TGTGCCACCGATAGGGGGGACCCTAGCACAGATACGCAGTATTTT
CDR3 protein: CATDRGDPSTDTQYF
V gene: TRBV7-2
D gene: NA
J gene: TRBJ2-3
clone size: NA

CDR3 DNA: TGCGCCAGCAGCTTGTTCTCGATAGGAGGGGATACGCAGTATTTT
CDR3 protein: CASSLFSIGGDTQYF
V gene: TRBV5-1
D gene: NA
J gene: TRBJ2-3
clone size: NA

CDR3 DNA: TGTGCCAGCTCACCCCCATCTGGGGGGCAGAAGACCCAGTACTTC
CDR3 protein: CASSPPSGGQKTQYF
V gene: TRBV18
D gene: NA
J gene: TRBJ2-5
clone size: NA

CDR3 DNA: TGCAGTGCTATAAGGACTAGCGGGTTGAATGAGCAGTTCTTC
CDR3 protein: CSAIRTSGLNEQFF
V gene: TRBV20-1
D gene: TRBD2
J gene: TRBJ2-1
clone size: few

CDR3 DNA: TGCGCCAGCAGCCCCGCCCAGGGTATCGGCTATGGCTACACCTTC
CDR3 protein: CASSPAQGIGYGYTF
V gene: TRBV5-1
D gene: NA
J gene: TRBJ1-2
clone size: NA

CDR3 DNA: TGTGCCAGCAGTTATACAGGGGGCTCCTACAATGAGCAGTTCTTC
CDR3 protein: CASSYTGGSYNEQFF
V gene: TRBV9
D gene: TRBD1
J gene: TRBJ2-1
clone size: few

CDR3 DNA: TGTGCCAGCAGTTGGGGGATTAGAGGTTCACCCCTCCACTTT
CDR3 protein: CASSWGIRGSPLHF
V gene: TRBV27
D gene: NA
J gene: TRBJ1-6
clone size: NA

CDR3 DNA: TGCGCCAGCAGACTGGGACTAGCGGGGGGCCCTTACAATGAGCAGTTCTTC
CDR3 protein: CASRLGLAGGPYNEQFF
V gene: TRBV5-1
D gene: TRBD2
J gene: TRBJ2-1
clone size: few

CDR3 DNA: TGTGCCGGCAGCTTTCAAGGGTCGGGTGAAAAACTGTTTTTT
CDR3 protein: CAGSFQGSGEKLFF
V gene: TRBV7-9
D gene: NA
J gene: TRBJ1-4
clone size: NA

CDR3 DNA: TGCAGTACCCTAGGGGGGGAGATCCAAGAGACCCAGTACTTC
CDR3 protein: CSTLGGEIQETQYF
V gene: TRBV20-1
D gene: NA
J gene: TRBJ2-5
clone size: few

CDR3 DNA: TGTGCCAGCAGTTACAGACCCTCTAGGGCTGTTAGTCCCGAGCAGTACTTC
CDR3 protein: CASSYRPSRAVSPEQYF
V gene: TRBV6-6
D gene: NA
J gene: TRBJ2-7
clone size: NA

CDR3 DNA: TGTGCCAGCAGTTACGCGGCTGGTAACTATGGCTACACCTTC
CDR3 protein: CASSYAAGNYGYTF
V gene: TRBV6-5
D gene: NA
J gene: TRBJ1-2
clone size: NA

CDR3 DNA: TGTGCCAGCAGTTACTCTTCGGGCGGGGGTGGGTATGAGCAGTTCTTC
CDR3 protein: CASSYSSGGGGYEQFF
V gene: TRBV6-6
D gene: TRBD2
J gene: TRBJ2-1
clone size: NA

CDR3 DNA: TGTGCCAGCAGCTTAGGGGCAGGGGGCCCACATACAAACAATGAGCAGTTCTTC
CDR3 protein: CASSLGAGGPHTNNEQFF
V gene: TRBV7-8
D gene: TRBD1
J gene: TRBJ2-1
clone size: NA

CDR3 DNA: TGTGCCAGCAGTACCCGACAGGGTTTAATCTCCTACGAGCAGTACTTC
CDR3 protein: CASSTRQGLISYEQYF
V gene: TRBV11-2
D gene: TRBD1
J gene: TRBJ2-7
clone size: NA

CDR3 DNA: TGCGCCAGCAGCCAGACTAGGAACGAGCAGTACTTC
CDR3 protein: CASSQTRNEQYF
V gene: TRBV5-1
D gene: NA
J gene: TRBJ2-7
clone size: NA

CDR3 DNA: TGTGCCAGCAGCCAGCCCGTAGGGCGCGGCTACACCTTC
CDR3 protein: CASSQPVGRGYTF
V gene: TRBV3-1
D gene: NA
J gene: TRBJ1-2
clone size: NA

CDR3 DNA: TGTGCCAGCAGTATGGGCACAAGCACAGATACGCAGTATTTT
CDR3 protein: CASSMGTSTDTQYF
V gene: TRBV28
D gene: NA
J gene: TRBJ2-3
clone size: NA

CDR3 DNA: TGCGCCAGCAGCTTGTTGGGAACAGGGGGTAACAATGAGCAGTTCTTC
CDR3 protein: CASSLLGTGGNNEQFF
V gene: TRBV5-1
D gene: TRBD1
J gene: TRBJ2-1
clone size: NA

CDR3 DNA: TGTGCCAGCAGCCAAGCTAGCGGGGGGGCACTTGAGACCCAGTACTTC
CDR3 protein: CASSQASGGALETQYF
V gene: TRBV3-1
D gene: TRBD2
J gene: TRBJ2-5
clone size: few